This TCR beta chain was obtained from a study of T cell repertoires in cytomegalovirus infection. Study-wide background: Both recently identified HLA-C-restricted and well-studied HLA-B-restricted CMV epitopes were used in the study. Public signatures in TCR beta pointed to CMV infection and matching HLA type.

Concerning this clonotype: Its antigen is as yet unknown.

One entry per CDR3 protein results from TCRdb running MiXCR on the reads. The sample lists about 740,000 distinct CDR3 sequences; around a third were seen once. Study conclusions and caveats: Ex vivo responses were dominated by HLA-C-restricted CMV-specific TCR beta clonotypes.

Sequences were derived from cultured PBMCs, sampled from culture after CMV antigen stimulation. The sequence derives from a human donor in good health (CMV status not recorded). Some clones in this sample may be carry-over from other donors' samples.

The DNA of the CDR3 is TGTGCCAGCAGTTACTCGACTCTTCCCCAGCATTTT. Protein sequence: CASSYSTLPQHF. The rearrangement joins TRBV6-2 or TRBV6-3 to TRBJ1-5; D remains ambiguous. V lost 0 bases, J lost 10 bases, and 7 bases lay in between. Germline CDR1 and CDR2: MNHEY and SVGEGT. This CDR3 contains 12 residues.